The rows below give T cell receptor beta chains drawn from one sample of a study of blood T cell repertoires in COVID-19. The data were produced by immunoSEQ multiplex PCR, yet TCRdb's version contains in-frame clones alone and is incomplete. The profile shows about 50,000 clones, around 83% of them singletons. Sequenced material: peripheral blood. The receptors shown here come from a woman of 80 years or more with acute or convalescent COVID-19. The CDR3 runs from the conserved cysteine through the conserved F or W. D genes are given only for firm matches. Where a row states a size, it is once, few, many or the class of an expanded clone; other rows omit it.

TGTGCCAGCAGCTTAGATATAACTAACTATGGCTACACCTTC | CASSLDITNYGYTF | TRBJ1-2 | - | - | TRBV11-2
TGCGCCAGCAGCCAGGTAGTAACTAATGAAAAACTGTTTTTT | CASSQVVTNEKLFF | TRBJ1-4 | - | - | TRBV4-1
TGTGCCAGCAGCGGGCTGGGGGGGGTGGACGAGCAGTACTTC | CASSGLGGVDEQYF | TRBJ2-7 | TRBD2 | - | TRBV6-6
TGCGCCAGCAGCTCCCGCTCGGACAGGAACTATGGCTACACCTTC | CASSSRSDRNYGYTF | TRBJ1-2 | TRBD1 | - | TRBV5-1
TGCGCCAGCAGCCCAACCCAGGTGAACTATGGCTACACCTTC | CASSPTQVNYGYTF | TRBJ1-2 | - | - | TRBV5-1
TGTGCCAGCAGGGTGACAGAAGGCCTTGGCTACACCTTC | CASRVTEGLGYTF | TRBJ1-2 | - | few | TRBV2
TGCGCCAGCAGCTCCGGGACAGTTAATTCACCCCTCCACTTT | CASSSGTVNSPLHF | TRBJ1-6 | TRBD1 | - | TRBV5-1
TGTGCCAGCAGCGCGGGGAACTCACCATTCCATGAGCAGTTCTTC | CASSAGNSPFHEQFF | TRBJ2-1 | - | - | TRBV7-3
TGCAGCGTTGACTCGGGACAGGGGTATGGCTACACCTTC | CSVDSGQGYGYTF | TRBJ1-2 | TRBD1 | - | TRBV29-1
TGCGCCAGCAGCGTCTCCGGGACAGGGGGCACTGAAGCTTTCTTT | CASSVSGTGGTEAFF | TRBJ1-1 | TRBD1 | - | TRBV5-1
TGTGCCAGCAGCTTGTCACAAGGGGCGGGAAACACCATATATTTT | CASSLSQGAGNTIYF | TRBJ1-3 | - | - | TRBV5-4
TGTGCCAGCAGCGTAGGGGAAGACAGGGTACACCCGTACTTC | CASSVGEDRVHPYF | TRBJ2-4 | TRBD1 | - | TRBV9
TGTGCCAGCAGTAAAAAACAGGGCGTCACTGAAGCTTTCTTT | CASSKKQGVTEAFF | TRBJ1-1 | - | - | TRBV7-9
TGTGCCAGCAGTGAAGGAAGCGGGGGTTTGGATACGCAGTATTTT | CASSEGSGGLDTQYF | TRBJ2-3 | TRBD2 | - | TRBV6-1
TGTGCCAGCAGCGGTACCGGCTACGAGCAGTACTTC | CASSGTGYEQYF | TRBJ2-7 | - | - | TRBV7-9
TGTGCCAGCAAACTTTCGACAGGGGCCATGAACACTGAAGCTTTCTTT | CASKLSTGAMNTEAFF | TRBJ1-1 | TRBD1 | - | TRBV5-4
TGTGCCAGCGTACTAGCGGGGGGTCGTCGTGAGCAGTTCTTC | CASVLAGGRREQFF | TRBJ2-1 | TRBD2 | - | TRBV6-5
TGTGCCAGCAGTCAAACTAGGAGTGAGCAGTTCTTC | CASSQTRSEQFF | TRBJ2-1 | - | - | TRBV5-4
TGTGCCAGCAGTTTACTAGGCTTGGAAGGAGCGGGCACAGATACGCAGTATTTT | CASSLLGLEGAGTDTQYF | TRBJ2-3 | - | - | TRBV27
TGTGCCAGCAGTAAGACAGGTCTAAACTATGGCTACACCTTC | CASSKTGLNYGYTF | TRBJ1-2 | - | - | TRBV7-9
TGTGCCAGCAGAATACAGGGGGTCGTGTCACCCCTCCACTTT | CASRIQGVVSPLHF | TRBJ1-6 | TRBD1 | - | TRBV27
TGTGCCAGCAACGGTAAAACGACAGGGTCCTACGAGCAGTACTTC | CASNGKTTGSYEQYF | TRBJ2-7 | TRBD1 | once | TRBV5-8
TGTGCCAGCAGCCAAGACAACGGACACTACGAGCAGTACTTC | CASSQDNGHYEQYF | TRBJ2-7 | - | once | TRBV4-2
TGTGCCAGCAGCCGTGACACTTCCTACGAGCAGTACTTC | CASSRDTSYEQYF | TRBJ2-7 | - | - | TRBV11-1
TGTGCCAGCAGTTACGGCAGAAGAAGCTCCTACGAGCAGTACTTC | CASSYGRRSSYEQYF | TRBJ2-7 | - | - | TRBV6-2/TRBV6-3
TGTGCCAGCAGCCAATGGCGGGGGGCCGTGGAGACCCAGTACTTC | CASSQWRGAVETQYF | TRBJ2-5 | TRBD2 | - | TRBV3-1/TRBV3-2
TGTGCCAGTAGTACCGGGACTAGAATTGCGGAGACCCAGTACTTC | CASSTGTRIAETQYF | TRBJ2-5 | TRBD2 | - | TRBV19
TGCCGCGTTCGGGGGGGCGGGAACACCGGGGAGCTGTTTTTT | CRVRGGGNTGELFF | TRBJ2-2 | TRBD2 | - | TRBV29-1
TGTGCCAGTAATCCGACTGTCGCTTTTAATGAAAAACTGTTTTTT | CASNPTVAFNEKLFF | TRBJ1-4 | - | few | TRBV19
TGTGCCAGCGGACAGGTTCCACAGGGCTACACCTTC | CASGQVPQGYTF | TRBJ1-2 | TRBD1 | few | TRBV12-3/TRBV12-4
TGTGCCACCAGCCGAGGGGCCCCTGAAGCTTTCTTT | CATSRGAPEAFF | TRBJ1-1 | - | once | TRBV15
TGTGCCAGCAGCCTAGCGGGGGCGCACACAGATACGCAGTATTTT | CASSLAGAHTDTQYF | TRBJ2-3 | TRBD2 | - | TRBV7-9
TGCGCCAGCAGTGGGGGGGCCGGGGAGACCCAGTACTTC | CASSGGAGETQYF | TRBJ2-5 | - | - | TRBV5-1
TGTGCCATCAGGGACCTCGACAGGAGGGGGCATGGCTACACCTTC | CAIRDLDRRGHGYTF | TRBJ1-2 | TRBD1 | - | TRBV10-3
TGTGCCAGCAGCTTTGTCGAGGAGGCTTCAGGATCTTTATCGGGGACACAGGCTTTCTTT | CASSFVEEASGSLSGTQAFF | TRBJ1-1 | - | - | TRBV12-1
TGTGCCAGCAGCCAAGGCGGGTCGGGAGAAAAACTGTTTTTT | CASSQGGSGEKLFF | TRBJ1-4 | - | - | TRBV14
TGCGCCAGCAGCTTACAGACAGGGAGAAACGAAAAACTGTTTTTT | CASSLQTGRNEKLFF | TRBJ1-4 | TRBD1 | - | TRBV4-1
TGTGCCAGCAGTCTGAGTGGTCGGGATCAGCCCCAGCATTTT | CASSLSGRDQPQHF | TRBJ1-5 | - | once | TRBV6-4
TGTGCCAGCGATCAGGGGGTGGGTGAGCAGTACTTC | CASDQGVGEQYF | TRBJ2-7 | TRBD1 | once | TRBV2
TGTGCCAGCAGCTACGGAGATACGCAGTATTTT | CASSYGDTQYF | TRBJ2-3 | - | - | TRBV13
TGCGCCAGCAGCTTAGGCGGGGTCTACGAGCAGTACTTC | CASSLGGVYEQYF | TRBJ2-7 | - | - | TRBV5-1
TGTGCCAGCAGCGACAGGGGACGCACAGATACGCAGTATTTT | CASSDRGRTDTQYF | TRBJ2-3 | TRBD1 | - | TRBV7-8
TGTGCCAGTAGTTTCCTCTCGGGGGTGAGCACTGAAGCTTTCTTT | CASSFLSGVSTEAFF | TRBJ1-1 | - | - | TRBV19
TGTGCCAGTACCCAAAGGAGAGGAACTAATGAAAAACTGTTTTTT | CASTQRRGTNEKLFF | TRBJ1-4 | - | - | TRBV19